This T cell receptor (beta chain) is drawn from a study of OX40 agonist ivuxolimab in advanced cancers. Overall study context: One hepatocellular carcinoma and a couple of cutaneous melanoma patients partially responded.

The repertoire was sequenced with immunoSEQ multiplex PCR; TCRdb's copy has only in-frame clones and lacks some. This sample yields roughly 140,000 clones, of which roughly 94% are seen a single time; about 0.31% belongs to the top ten. The source of this sequence is an adult with an advanced solid tumor such as melanoma, head and neck, liver or kidney cancer. This specimen was CD4+ or CD8+ T cells sorted from blood, taken in a trial of the OX40 agonist ivuxolimab.

The CDR3 region has the DNA TGTGCCAGTAGTCACACCCTTAATAGCGGGAGTTACGAGCAGTACTTC. Residues: CASSHTLNSGSYEQYF. The gene calls are TRBV19 and TRBJ2-5; the match to TRBD2 covers 9 bases. Gene TRBJ2-7 matches the end of the DNA better, so the J call may be wrong. The CDR3 has 16 residues. CDR1 LNHDA and CDR2 SQIVND come from the germline V gene (reference sequence).